This T cell receptor beta chain was found in a study of blood T cell repertoires in COVID-19. The authors' processing: Estimation of nucleated cell counts was performed using reference gene primer amplification. Repertoires were generated with immunoSEQ multiplex PCR, while TCRdb's copy carries only in-frame clones and drops some. The DNA gave D and trimming, while V, J and clone size come from that table. The sample contains around 260,000 clones, about 87% of which appear only once. Per the germline V gene, CDR1 is SQVTM and CDR2 is ANQGSEA. The CDR3 is 13 residues long. The V and J ends lost 3 bases and 6 bases respectively, with 13 bases between them.

The source material was peripheral blood. This chain connects TRBV29-1 to TRBJ2-3, with a tentative D call TRBD2 (5 bases). The TCR comes from a woman between 45 and 65 years old with acute or convalescent COVID-19. CDR3 nucleotides: TGCAGCGTTGATCAGCGGTCGGGGGATACGCAGTATTTT. It translates to CSVDQRSGDTQYF.